This T cell receptor (beta chain) stems from a study of T-cell memory formation after mild COVID-19. TCRdb itself ran the 5' RACE reads through MiXCR, one entry per CDR3 protein. The data contain a few hundred thousand distinct CDR3 sequences, 15% to 20% of them singletons. Regarding the study as a whole: Pre-infection memory carried some responding clones, suggesting that cross-reactive memory joined.

V dropped 2 bases and J dropped 5 bases, with 5 bases sitting between them. The germline V gene encodes CDR1 DFQATT and CDR2 SNEGSKA (reference sequence). The CDR3 has 11 residues. Remarks on this clonotype: Its specificity is not known.

The V call is TRBV20-1, the J call TRBJ2-3; D is uncertain. The material sequenced was PBMCs or a T cell subset sorted from them (not recorded which). This clonotype was sampled from a man aged 18-30 years who had mild COVID-19 (a few samples of this study predate the infection). Cell type and time point are not known. The CDR3 spells CSARMRDTQYF. CDR3 in DNA: TGCAGTGCTAGAATGCGAGATACGCAGTATTTT.